These 31 T cell receptor beta chains originate from one sample sequenced in a study of cytomegalovirus exposure and HLA in healthy donors. The primer mix had 60 Vbeta and 13 Jbeta primers. Using immunoSEQ multiplex PCR, the repertoire was profiled, and TCRdb retains in-frame clones only, with some absent. The data show 100,000 to 140,000 clones, about three quarters seen once. Sequences were obtained from PBMCs. These receptors originate from a man aged 25-45 years in good health and CMV-seronegative.

The rearrangement uses TRBV4-2 and TRBJ1-1; possibly TRBD1 for D (5 bases). Germline V gene sequence: CDR1 LGHNA, CDR2 YNFKEQ. V lost 4 bases and J 7 bases, leaving 22 bases between the germline ends. The CDR3 covers 16 residues. CDR3 sequence (DNA): TGTGCCAGCAGCCCACGCTCCGGCGGGGGTCGTGGTGAAGCTTTCTTT. Amino acids: CASSPRSGGGRGEAFF.

This clone was observed a few times. The V gene is TRBV6-5, the J gene TRBJ1-1, with TRBD1 as a possible D gene (6 bases). Germline V lookup: CDR1 MNHEY, CDR2 SVGAGI. This CDR3 contains 15 residues. V lost 2 bases and J lost 1, with 11 bases in between. The CDR3 here is CASSYSAGANTEAFF. In DNA form, the CDR3 reads TGTGCCAGCAGTTACAGTGCAGGGGCGAACACTGAAGCTTTCTTT.

The chain uses TRBV7-2 and TRBJ1-1; D perhaps matches TRBD1 (6 bases). CDR1 and CDR2 (germline): SGHTA, FQGNSA. The CDR3 covers 14 residues. V lost 5 bases to trimming and J lost 6 bases, with 16 bases between them. DNA of the CDR3: TGTGCCAGCAGCCCAGGGGTTTCGGGGCCTGAAGCTTTCTTT. Its translation: CASSPGVSGPEAFF. Full variable domain (remainder filled in from reference TRBV7-2 and TRBJ1-1): GAGVSQSPSNKVTEKGKDVELRCDPISGHTALYWYRQSLGQGLEFLIYFQGNSAPDKSGLPSDRFSAERTGGSVSTLTIQRTQQEDSAVYLCASSPGVSGPEAFFGQGTRLTVV.

The J gene is TRBJ2-5, the V gene TRBV10-1; 9 bases are shared with TRBD1. In germline, CDR1 is WNHNN, CDR2 SYGVQD (reference sequence). The junction had 19 bases not matched to a gene; V was cut back by 6 bases and J by 5 bases. The CDR3 totals 18 residues. The CDR3 DNA reads TGCGCCAGCAGAAATAGTGGTGACAGGGGGTGGCTGCTGGAGACCCAGTACTTC. This sequence encodes CASRNSGDRGWLLETQYF.

This rearrangement joins TRBV2 to TRBJ1-1; no reliable D call. The CDR3 has 15 residues. Germline values: CDR1 SNHLY, CDR2 FYNNEI. The V end was cut by 7 bases, the J end by 0 bases, with 15 bases between. The CDR3 sequence is CASKRSDGLNTEAFF. The CDR3 nucleotides are TGTGCCAGCAAGCGTAGCGACGGTTTGAACACTGAAGCTTTCTTT.

The J gene is TRBJ2-1, the V gene TRBV19; TRBD1 matches 8 bases. V trimming: 3 bases; J trimming: 5 bases; junction bases outside the gene matches: 6. In germline, CDR1 is LNHDA, CDR2 SQIVND (reference sequence). CDR3 length equals 15 residues. CDR3 sequence (DNA): TGTGCCAGTAGTATGAGACAGGGGTCTCACAATGAGCAGTTCTTC. The encoded protein is CASSMRQGSHNEQFF.

The genes are TRBV2 and TRBJ1-5; D gene ambiguous. The length of the CDR3 is 15 residues. V was clipped by 1 base and J by 0 bases, with 7 bases between them. Per the germline V gene, CDR1 is SNHLY and CDR2 is FYNNEI. DNA of the CDR3: TGTGCCAGCAGTGAAGGGCAAATTAGCAATCAGCCCCAGCATTTT. Amino acids: CASSEGQISNQPQHF.

J is TRBJ2-3 and V is TRBV9; no clear D. In germline, CDR1 is SGDLS, CDR2 YYNGEE. CDR3 size: 14 residues. Trimming took 1 base from V and 5 from J, leaving 11 bases between them. CDR3 nucleotide sequence: TGTGCCAGCAGCGTATCACCGAAGCAAGATACGCAGTATTTT. This sequence encodes CASSVSPKQDTQYF.

This clone showed up just a few times. This sequence joins TRBV5-1 and TRBJ1-4; D uncertain. Trimming left V 0 bases short and J 8 bases short, with 14 bases between. Germline V CDR1 and CDR2: SGHRS, YFSETQ. The CDR3 contains 15 residues. CDR3 amino acids: CASSLGGWGGEKLFF. The DNA of the CDR3 is TGCGCCAGCAGCTTGGGAGGGTGGGGAGGCGAAAAACTGTTTTTT.

The chain joins TRBV27 to TRBJ2-5, with TRBD2 matching 9 bases. Germline lookup yields CDR1 MNHEY and CDR2 SMNVEV (reference sequence). The J segment lost 2 bases and the V segment lost 1 base, leaving 17 bases of the junction unmatched. The CDR3 is made up of 20 amino acids. In DNA form, the CDR3 reads TGTGCCAGCAGTTTATTCCTAGCGGGACCCGGCGGGGCTATACAAGAGACCCAGTACTTC. Its protein is CASSLFLAGPGGAIQETQYF.

This chain uses TRBV7-2 with TRBJ2-6; D not certain. Germline CDR1 and CDR2: SGHTA and FQGNSA. The germline V and J ends were trimmed by 4 bases and 0 bases, with 10 bases remaining between them. CDR3 length: 16 amino acids. CDR3 loop: CASSYRPISGANVLTF. CDR3 sequence (DNA): TGTGCCAGCAGCTACAGACCGATCTCTGGGGCCAACGTCCTGACTTTC.

This clone was observed a few times. The chain uses TRBV29-1 and TRBJ2-3; 8 bases fit TRBD2. The CDR3 is 17 amino acids. Germline V CDR1 and CDR2: SQVTM, ANQGSEA. Trimming at V came to 0 bases and at J to 2 bases, leaving 10 bases not matched to a gene. The CDR3 DNA reads TGCAGCGTTGAAGATTGGGGGGAGACTAGCGCCACAGATACGCAGTATTTT. Translation gives CSVEDWGETSATDTQYF.

There are a few counts of this clone. The CDR3 is CASSLEPSGWGTDTQYF. In DNA, the CDR3 is TGCGCCAGCAGCTTGGAACCTAGCGGGTGGGGCACAGATACGCAGTATTTT. The chain carries TRBV5-1 and TRBJ2-3; 8 bases are a match to TRBD2. Germline CDR1 reads SGHRS; CDR2 reads YFSETQ. CDR3 length equals 17 residues. V trimming: 0 bases; J trimming: 1 base; junction bases outside the gene matches: 7. The complete variable domain, with remaining parts taken from reference TRBV5-1 and TRBJ2-3, reads KAGVTQTPRYLIKTRGQQVTLSCSPISGHRSVSWYQQTPGQGLQFLFEYFSETQRNKGNFPGRFSGRQFSNSRSEMNVSTLELGDSALYLCASSLEPSGWGTDTQYFGPGTRLTVL.

The table lists this clone with a count of one. The genes are TRBV11-1 and TRBJ1-1, with D hard to call. The CDR3 sequence is 13 residues long. The germline V and J ends were trimmed by 3 bases and 3 bases, with 8 bases remaining between them. The germline V gene encodes CDR1 SGHAT and CDR2 FQDESV (reference sequence). DNA for the CDR3: TGTGCCAGCAGCTTTAGATTCGACACTGAAGCTTTCTTT. This encodes CASSFRFDTEAFF.

This chain links TRBV6-5 with TRBJ2-7, with 9 bases matching TRBD1. The CDR3 is made up of 14 amino acids. Germline V gene lookup returns CDR1 MNHEY and CDR2 SVGAGI. The V gene end was trimmed by 7 bases and the J gene end by 3 bases; junction bases not matched to a gene: 7. CDR3: CASIGLDRGYEQYF. CDR3 nucleotides: TGTGCCAGCATAGGTCTGGACAGGGGCTACGAGCAGTACTTC.

V usage is TRBV6-5 and J usage is TRBJ1-6; tentatively, D is TRBD1 (6 bases). V lost 7 bases to trimming and J lost 9 bases, with 16 bases between them. Germline V gene lookup returns CDR1 MNHEY and CDR2 SVGAGI. This CDR3 is 14 amino acids long. The CDR3 protein is CASKRTVVRSPLHF. CDR3 coding DNA: TGTGCCAGCAAGAGGACAGTTGTGCGTTCACCCCTCCACTTT.

The gene calls are TRBV18 and TRBJ2-1, with D possibly matching TRBD2 (6 bases). V gave up 5 bases and J gave up 6 bases, with 8 bases separating them. Germline loops: CDR1 KGHSH, CDR2 LQKENI. The CDR3 length is 12 residues. The CDR3 DNA is TGTGCCAGCTCAACAGCGGGCAATGAGCAGTTCTTC. Residues: CASSTAGNEQFF.

This clone appeared once. The rearrangement joins TRBV6-1 to TRBJ1-1, with 9 bases fitting TRBD1. The CDR3 is made up of 16 amino acids. Germline V gene data show CDR1 as MNHNS and CDR2 as SASEGT. Trimming took 4 bases from V and 1 from J; bases not matched to a gene: 7. CDR3 in DNA: TGTGCCAGCAGTGGGACAGGGGAGGGGTGGAACACTGAAGCTTTCTTT. As protein: CASSGTGEGWNTEAFF.

In its sample, this clone was seen once. CDR3 DNA sequence: TGTGCCAGCAGCTTACCGGGACAGGCTACACCCCTCCACTTT. It yields the protein CASSLPGQATPLHF. The chain joins TRBV5-8 to TRBJ1-6; 8 bases are shared with TRBD1. This CDR3 spans 14 amino acids. The germline V gene has CDR1 SGHTS and CDR2 YDEGEE. V trimming: 2 bases; J trimming: 11 bases; junction bases outside the gene matches: 6.

This clone appeared once. The chain recombines TRBV4-1 with TRBJ2-7; TRBD1 matches at 7 bases. Germline trimming cut 1 base from V and 7 bases from J; bases unmatched to any gene: 7. There are 14 residues in the CDR3. Germline assignment: CDR1 MGHRA and CDR2 YSYEKL. The CDR3 bases are TGCGCCAGCAGCCAAGGACAGGGATTCGATGAGCAGTACTTC. Its protein is CASSQGQGFDEQYF.

This clone has a handful of counts. This chain links TRBV6-1 with TRBJ2-4; D not resolved. V was pared by 8 bases and J by 5 bases, with 16 bases between. Germline V CDR1 and CDR2: MNHNS, SASEGT. The CDR3 contains 14 residues. CDR3 DNA sequence: TGTGCCAGCCTGGTCGATCGGGTCGAAAACATTCAGTACTTC. It codes for CASLVDRVENIQYF.

V is TRBV11-1 and J is TRBJ2-5, with 7 bases fitting TRBD1. This CDR3 spans 15 amino acids. Per the germline V gene, CDR1 is SGHAT and CDR2 is FQDESV (reference sequence). V was clipped by 1 base and J by 3 bases; unmatched bases: 5. In DNA, the CDR3 is TGTGCCAGCAGCTTAGAATCTGGGACAGAAGAGACCCAGTACTTC. Amino acids: CASSLESGTEETQYF.

The chain has TRBV9 and TRBJ1-5, with TRBD1 matching over 8 bases. The CDR3 is 15 residues long. The V segment lost 0 bases and the J segment 5 bases; nucleotides outside the gene matches: 4. Germline assignment: CDR1 SGDLS and CDR2 YYNGEE. Here the CDR3 DNA reads TGTGCCAGCAGCGTAGGGACAGGGTCCTATCAGCCCCAGCATTTT. Translating it yields CASSVGTGSYQPQHF.

As regards this clone: This CDR3 is also generated by other DNA sequences in the sample. The gene calls are TRBV19 and TRBJ2-7, with a tentative D call TRBD1 (5 bases). The CDR3 totals 14 residues. Germline loops: CDR1 LNHDA, CDR2 SQIVND (reference sequence). Trimming removed 0 bases at V and 4 bases at J, with 10 bases between. CDR3 nucleotide sequence: TGTGCCAGTAGTATAGATCTCAGGGATTACGAGCAGTACTTC. Protein product: CASSIDLRDYEQYF.

V usage is TRBV7-9 and J usage is TRBJ2-3; possibly TRBD2 for D (5 bases). The CDR3 consists of 12 residues. Germline lookup yields CDR1 SEHNR and CDR2 FQNEAQ (reference sequence). Trimming cost V 1 base and J 6 bases, with 5 bases left between them. CDR3: CASSLERDTQYF. The DNA of the CDR3 is TGTGCCAGCAGCTTAGAGCGGGATACGCAGTATTTT.

CDR3 in amino acids: CASSLGQQPTEAFF. Written as DNA, the CDR3 is TGTGCCAGCAGCTTGGGACAGCAACCCACTGAAGCTTTCTTT. The gene calls are TRBV5-4 and TRBJ1-1; perhaps TRBD1 as D (5 bases). The CDR3 has 14 amino acids. The V gene's germline CDR1 is SGHNT and CDR2 YYREEE (reference sequence). V gave up 0 bases and J gave up 4 bases, with 10 bases separating them. Full variable domain (remainder filled in from reference TRBV5-4 and TRBJ1-1): ETGVTQSPTHLIKTRGQQVTLRCSSQSGHNTVSWYQQALGQGPQFIFQYYREEENGRGNFPPRFSGLQFPNYSSELNVNALELDDSALYLCASSLGQQPTEAFFGQGTRLTVV.

This clone was observed a handful of times. The rearrangement joins TRBV6-4 to TRBJ2-3; 10 nucleotides agree with TRBD1. Germline trimming cut 6 bases from V and 2 bases from J; bases unmatched to any gene: 2. In germline, CDR1 is MRHNA, CDR2 SNTAGT. This CDR3 is built from 14 residues. The CDR3 nucleotides read TGTGCCAGCAGCCGACAGGGGGCCACAGATACGCAGTATTTT. Translation: CASSRQGATDTQYF.

This clone occurred a few times. This chain links TRBV21-1 with TRBJ2-3; the table's D call TRBD2 went unverified against the DNA. TRBV21-1 is tagged as a pseudogene. The CDR3 has 17 amino acids. This CDR3 is CASSRPTSGTSTDTQYF. CDR3 nucleotide sequence: TGTGCCAGCAGCAGGCCGACTAGCGGGACTAGCACAGATACGCAGTATTTT.

The rearrangement uses TRBV4-1 and TRBJ1-2; D gene ambiguous. V was cut by 1 base and J by 1 base, with 19 bases left in between. CDR1 and CDR2 (germline): MGHRA, YSYEKL. This CDR3 contains 18 residues. For the CDR3, the DNA is TGCGCCAGCAGCCAAGGACGAGGGCAGATTGCTATTAACTATGGCTACACCTTC. It specifies CASSQGRGQIAINYGYTF.

This clone appeared a few times. The J gene is TRBJ2-5, the V gene TRBV7-8; TRBD2 is a possible D gene (6 bases). The V gene's germline CDR1 is SGHVS and CDR2 FQNEAQ. The CDR3 is 13 residues long. V was pared by 5 bases and J by 5 bases, with 12 bases between. The CDR3: CASSRTSTETQYF. CDR3 DNA: TGTGCCAGCAGCCGTACTAGCACCGAGACCCAGTACTTC.

A note on this clone: Other DNA sequences of this sample code for an identical CDR3. The genes are TRBV27 and TRBJ1-5; 9 bases are a match to TRBD1. Unmatched junction bases numbered 9, after V lost 6 bases and J lost 3 bases. This CDR3 comprises 16 residues. In germline, CDR1 is MNHEY, CDR2 SMNVEV (reference sequence). CDR3 loop: CASSSGTGRNNQPQHF. The CDR3 DNA follows: TGTGCCAGCAGCTCCGGGACAGGGAGGAACAATCAGCCCCAGCATTTT.